The source of this TCR beta chain is a study of blood T cell repertoires in COVID-19. Study overall: COVID-19 samples, acute and convalescent, were from the United States, Italy and Spain.

Trimming shortened V by 2 bases and J by 1 base, and 9 bases separated the two germline ends. The CDR3 runs to 14 residues. CDR1 and CDR2 from the germline V gene are SGHRS and YFSETQ. In the authors' workflow: Cell counts per sample came from amplifying reference gene primers. Libraries were prepared by immunoSEQ multiplex PCR; TCRdb keeps only in-frame clonotypes and omits some of them. V, J and clone size are taken as reported in that table, and D and trimming were inferred from the DNA itself. This sample has under 250,000 clones, with around 81% found just once. Adults between about 18 and 95 years of age took part from under 25 US areas. Donors were grouped by their self-reported clinical history.

The chain links TRBV5-1 to TRBJ1-1; D not resolved. The specimen sequenced was PBMCs or T cells enriched from blood (not recorded which). This receptor was obtained from a woman between 50 and 59 years old with acute COVID-19. CDR3 amino acids: CASSLKSQNTEAFF. CDR3 sequence (DNA): TGCGCCAGCAGCTTAAAATCACAGAACACTGAAGCTTTCTTT.